This T cell receptor (beta chain) stems from a study of CXCR3-negative and CXCR3-positive naive CD8 T cells. The TRB cDNA libraries were prepared by 5' RACE with UMI labels. With the 5' RACE reads reprocessed, TCRdb shows one record per CDR3 protein and no DNA. This sample's table reports roughly 65,000 distinct CDR3 sequences. Findings and limits, study-wide: TRB CDR3 properties were used to infer TCR strength, and surface CD5 was comparable between naive subsets. In CXCR3-positive naive cells, the TRB CDR3s were more hydrophobic than in CXCR3-negative naive cells.

Remarks on this clonotype: What it recognizes is unknown.

Germline V lookup: CDR1 SQVTM, CDR2 ANQGSEA. This CDR3 spans 15 amino acids. The chain links TRBV29-1 to TRBJ2-3. This clonotype originated in a human donor in good health. Some clones in this sample may be carry-over from other donors' samples. Source material: naive CXCR3+ CD8+ T cells from blood. Described subset: CD45RO-CCR7+CD27+CD95- naive CD8+ T cells expressing CXCR3 (TNR3+). Here the CDR3 reads CSGQETIMGTDTQYF.